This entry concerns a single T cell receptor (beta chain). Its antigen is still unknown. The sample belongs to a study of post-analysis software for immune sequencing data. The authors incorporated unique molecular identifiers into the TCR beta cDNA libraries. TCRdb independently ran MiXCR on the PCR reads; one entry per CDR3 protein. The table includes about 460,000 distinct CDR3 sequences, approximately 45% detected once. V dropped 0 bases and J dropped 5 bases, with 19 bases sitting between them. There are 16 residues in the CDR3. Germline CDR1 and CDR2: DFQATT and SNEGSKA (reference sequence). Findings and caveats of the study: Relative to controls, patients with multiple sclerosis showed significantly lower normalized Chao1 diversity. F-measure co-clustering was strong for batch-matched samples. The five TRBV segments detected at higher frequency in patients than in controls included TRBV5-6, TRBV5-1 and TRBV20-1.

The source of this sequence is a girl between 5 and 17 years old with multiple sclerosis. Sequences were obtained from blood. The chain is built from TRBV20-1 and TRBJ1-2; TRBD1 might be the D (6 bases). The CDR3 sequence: CSARDATGPLPYGYTF. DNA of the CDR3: TGCAGTGCTAGAGATGCGACAGGCCCCCTACCTTATGGCTACACCTTC.